This passage covers 24 T cell receptor beta chains from one sample sequenced in a study of metastatic and nonmetastatic thyroid tumors. With MiXCR, TCRdb called clones anew from the PCR reads. The profile shows about 38,000 clones, roughly 45% of them singletons. No patient had received any treatment before thyroid surgery. Sequencing used tumor tissue. These receptors originate from a male donor with papillary thyroid cancer or a benign thyroid nodule (not recorded which). Some clones in this sample may be carry-over from other donors' samples.

The rearrangement links TRBV11-2 to TRBJ2-7, with 7 bases that match TRBD2. The CDR3 contains 15 residues. V shed 5 bases and J 5 bases; nucleotides not matched to a gene: 12. Per germline, CDR1 SGHAT and CDR2 FQNNGV. The CDR3, as DNA: TGTGCCAGCAGCCCATTCGGACTAGTGATCCACGAGCAGTACTTC. Translating gives CASSPFGLVIHEQYF.

This sequence joins TRBV20-1 and TRBJ2-7, with D unclear. Germline CDR1 and CDR2: DFQATT and SNEGSKA (reference sequence). Trimming removed 3 bases from V and 3 bases from J, with 15 bases in between. CDR3 size: 14 residues. CDR3 amino acids: CSASLLDANYEQYF. The CDR3 nucleotides are TGCAGTGCTAGTTTGCTGGACGCCAACTACGAGCAGTACTTC.

The chain recombines TRBV20-1 with TRBJ1-4; D remains unclear. The germline V and J ends were trimmed by 6 bases and 2 bases, with 13 bases remaining between them. Germline V gene data show CDR1 as DFQATT and CDR2 as SNEGSKA (reference sequence). The CDR3 has 14 residues. CDR3 loop: CSAKHGTTNEKLFF. Written as DNA, the CDR3 is TGCAGTGCGAAACATGGAACTACTAATGAAAAACTGTTTTTT.

The rearrangement joins TRBV4-3 to TRBJ2-7; TRBD1 matches 11 bases. Germline CDR1 is LGHNA and CDR2 is YSLEER. V gave up 1 base and J gave up 4 bases; unmatched junction bases: 6. The CDR3 runs to 16 residues. The chain's CDR3 is CASSQGSGTGGYEQYF. The CDR3, as DNA: TGCGCCAGCAGCCAAGGCTCCGGGACAGGGGGTTACGAGCAGTACTTC.

V usage is TRBV24-1 and J usage is TRBJ2-1; D remains ambiguous. Germline V gives CDR1 KGHDR, CDR2 SFDVKD. This CDR3 has 11 residues. With 3 bases removed from V and 8 bases from J, the gap between germline ends came to 4 bases. The CDR3 DNA follows: TGTGCCACCAGTGATGGCGATGAGCAGTTCTTC. Residues: CATSDGDEQFF.

This clone was seen more than once but under ten times. The rearrangement joins TRBV24-1 to TRBJ2-7, with 8 bases matching TRBD1. There are 12 residues in the CDR3. Trimming took 9 bases from V and 5 from J; bases not matched to a gene: 5. The germline V gene encodes CDR1 KGHDR and CDR2 SFDVKD. The CDR3 loop is CATGQGPDEQYF. CDR3 coding DNA: TGTGCCACCGGACAGGGACCGGACGAGCAGTACTTC.

The chain employs TRBV19 and TRBJ1-5; D is unclear. The V end was cut by 3 bases, the J end by 0 bases, with 9 bases between. Germline V lookup: CDR1 LNHDA, CDR2 SQIVND (reference sequence). This CDR3 has 15 residues. CDR3 region: CASSMPFSSNQPQHF. The CDR3 DNA sequence: TGTGCCAGTAGTATGCCGTTCAGTAGCAATCAGCCCCAGCATTTT.

The chain links TRBV7-2 to TRBJ2-7; D is unclear. Looked up from germline, CDR1 is SGHTA and CDR2 is FQGNSA. The CDR3 runs to 12 residues. The V and J ends lost 5 bases and 3 bases respectively, with 8 bases between them. The CDR3 bases are TGTGCCAGCAGCGCGGATTTCTACGAGCAGTACTTC. It yields the protein CASSADFYEQYF.

The rearrangement joins TRBV28 to TRBJ2-7; 10 positions match TRBD2. Germline CDR1 and CDR2: MDHEN and SYDVKM. V shed 5 bases and J 4 bases; nucleotides not matched to a gene: 2. The CDR3 has 13 amino acids. This chain's CDR3 is CASSGLAAYEQYF. In DNA form, the CDR3 reads TGTGCCAGCAGTGGACTAGCGGCTTACGAGCAGTACTTC.

The chain is built from TRBV2 and TRBJ2-7; the D gene is possibly TRBD2 (6 bases). The germline gives CDR1 SNHLY, CDR2 FYNNEI. V was clipped by 5 bases and J by 2 bases, with 13 bases between them. This CDR3 comprises 14 residues. The CDR3 is CASSTWDSPYEQYF. Here the CDR3 DNA reads TGTGCCAGCAGTACTTGGGACTCCCCCTACGAGCAGTACTTC.

This clone was seen once. The gene calls are TRBV20-1 and TRBJ2-1, with D maybe TRBD2 (5 bases). CDR1 DFQATT and CDR2 SNEGSKA come from the germline V gene (reference sequence). V lost 0 bases and J 6 bases, leaving 15 bases between the germline ends. This CDR3 is built from 15 residues. The CDR3 region is CSARDPARAGNEQFF. The CDR3 DNA reads as TGCAGTGCTAGAGACCCCGCGAGGGCCGGCAATGAGCAGTTCTTC.

This clone is labeled as medium-sized (0.01 to 0.1%). This chain uses TRBV12-3 or TRBV12-4 with TRBJ1-1; 9 bases fit TRBD1. V dropped 5 bases and J dropped 4; count of bases not matched to a gene: 8. The CDR3 consists of 15 residues. The CDR3 sequence is CASSRRDRVGTEAFF. The DNA for the CDR3 is TGTGCCAGCAGTCGAAGGGACAGGGTGGGCACTGAAGCTTTCTTT.

This chain links TRBV20-1 with TRBJ1-2; D not resolved. V was shortened by 5 bases and J by 10 bases, with 26 bases between the two germline ends. Germline V gives CDR1 DFQATT, CDR2 SNEGSKA (reference sequence). CDR3 length: 15 amino acids. CDR3 in DNA: TGCAGTGCTGAGCGAGATCCCGGGCAAGGTGGGGTCTACACCTTC. Its translation is CSAERDPGQGGVYTF.

This clone has a handful of counts. The gene calls are TRBV6-1 and TRBJ2-3; TRBD2 aligns across 11 bases. The CDR3 contains 15 residues. Germline CDR1 MNHNS, CDR2 SASEGT. V was pared by 6 bases and J by 6 bases, with 8 bases of the junction left unmatched. CDR3 amino acids: CASSNVAGGSDTQYF. Here the CDR3 DNA reads TGTGCCAGCAGCAATGTAGCGGGAGGGTCGGATACGCAGTATTTT.

CDR3: CASSIREGTGANVLTF. For the CDR3, the DNA is TGTGCCAGTAGTATCAGGGAGGGGACTGGGGCCAACGTCCTGACTTTC. The rearrangement joins TRBV19 to TRBJ2-6, with TRBD2 identical over 7 bases. J gave up 2 bases and V 3 bases, and 4 bases lay outside the gene matches. The CDR3 is made up of 16 amino acids. Per germline, CDR1 LNHDA and CDR2 SQIVND (reference sequence).

A few counts support this clone. Other DNA variants within this sample encode the same CDR3. The chain recombines TRBV4-2 with TRBJ2-2; D may correspond to TRBD1 or TRBD2 (5 bases each). Germline V gene lookup returns CDR1 LGHNA and CDR2 YNFKEQ. CDR3 length: 13 amino acids. Trimming pared 3 bases from V and 5 bases from J, leaving 7 bases between. The CDR3: CASSQGETGELFF. The CDR3 DNA follows: TGTGCCAGCAGCCAGGGGGAGACCGGGGAGCTGTTTTTT.

The chain has TRBV7-8 and TRBJ2-7; maybe TRBD2 (5 bases). The CDR3 is made up of 17 amino acids. Germline loops: CDR1 SGHVS, CDR2 FQNEAQ. V was cut by 1 base and J by 1 base, with 17 bases left in between. CDR3 region: CASSLGGPVRGSYEQYF. The CDR3 DNA sequence: TGTGCCAGCAGCTTAGGTGGTCCCGTAAGAGGGTCCTACGAGCAGTACTTC.

This clone showed up just a few times. The rearrangement links TRBV19 to TRBJ1-2, with 8 bases lining up with TRBD1. Unmatched junction bases numbered 4, after V lost 8 bases and J lost 2 bases. Germline assignment: CDR1 LNHDA and CDR2 SQIVND (reference sequence). This CDR3 is built from 13 residues. The CDR3, as DNA: TGTGCCAGTGGGAGACAGGGGAACTATGGCTACACCTTC. This encodes CASGRQGNYGYTF.

Concerning this clone itself: The germline gene is not matched at one end of the junction; a read error may be the cause. The chain combines TRBV2 with TRBJ2-1; 9 bases agree with TRBD2. Germline V gene data show CDR1 as SNHLY and CDR2 as FYNNEI. There are 15 residues in the CDR3. The CDR3 here is CASREAGGSYNEQFF. The CDR3 nucleotides read TGTGCCAGCAGGGAAGCGGGAGGCTCCTACAATGAGCAGTTCTTC.

The chain employs TRBV5-1 and TRBJ2-1, with 12 nucleotides matching TRBD2. This CDR3 spans 15 amino acids. Germline V lookup: CDR1 SGHRS, CDR2 YFSETQ. The junction had 6 bases not matched to a gene; V was cut back by 3 bases and J by 8 bases. The CDR3 nucleotides are TGCGCCAGCAGCTGGGGGACTAGCGGGTCCGATGAGCAGTTCTTC. Its translation: CASSWGTSGSDEQFF.

This clone was counted between two and nine times. This chain uses TRBV6-1 with TRBJ1-2; D is possibly TRBD1 (5 bases). CDR3 size: 12 residues. Germline loops: CDR1 MNHNS, CDR2 SASEGT. The V end lost 6 bases, the J end lost 2 bases, and 7 bases lay between the germline ends. DNA of the CDR3: TGTGCCAGCAGACAGGAGAACTATGGCTACACCTTC. Encoded protein: CASRQENYGYTF.

V gene TRBV5-8 combines with J gene TRBJ2-7; either TRBD1 or TRBD2 may fit D (5 bases each). Per the germline V gene, CDR1 is SGHTS and CDR2 is YDEGEE. V was trimmed by 6 bases and J by 6 bases, leaving 19 bases between them. CDR3 length: 14 residues. CDR3 protein: CASNFRGSKGEQYF. CDR3 DNA: TGTGCCAGCAACTTCCGGGGCTCTAAAGGCGAGCAGTACTTC. The complete variable domain, with remaining parts taken from reference TRBV5-8 and TRBJ2-7, reads EAGVTQSPTHLIKTRGQQATLRCSPISGHTSVYWYQQALGLGLQFLLWYDEGEERNRGNFPPRFSGRQFPNYSSELNVNALELEDSALYLCASNFRGSKGEQYFGPGTRLTVT.

The chain links TRBV7-2 to TRBJ2-7, with D perhaps given as TRBD1 or TRBD2 (6 bases each). Germline CDR1 is SGHTA and CDR2 is FQGNSA. Trimming removed 5 bases at V and 0 bases at J, with 14 bases between. The CDR3 sequence is 15 residues long. The CDR3 bases are TGTGCCAGCAGCCCCGAGGGGGGCCTCTCCTACGAGCAGTACTTC. Protein product: CASSPEGGLSYEQYF.

The rearrangement uses TRBV7-3 and TRBJ1-1, with D possibly being TRBD1 (6 bases). This CDR3 is built from 13 residues. With 5 bases removed from V and 1 base from J, the gap between germline ends came to 8 bases. Germline V gives CDR1 SGHTA, CDR2 FQGTGA. The DNA for the CDR3 is TGTGCCAGCAGCCGGGACACGAACACTGAAGCTTTCTTT. Residues: CASSRDTNTEAFF.